This T cell receptor (beta chain) was sequenced in a study of metastatic and nonmetastatic thyroid tumors. Whole-study context: The authors compared repertoires across blood and tumor or nodule tissue from malignant and benign thyroid patients. Study-wide results and caveats: Reportedly, malignant thyroid tumors had significantly higher TCR beta diversity than benign nodules, in blood and tumor.

In regard to this clone: No antigen is known for it.

Every patient underwent thyroid surgery untreated. TCRdb recomputed clones from the PCR reads via MiXCR. The data hold tens of thousands of clones, with less than 5% observed a single time. The sequence was obtained from a female donor with papillary thyroid cancer or a benign thyroid nodule (not recorded which). Some clones in this sample may be carry-over from other donors' samples. Sequences were obtained from blood.

CDR3: CASSLGFRGYGYTF. CDR3 coding DNA: TGTGCCAGCAGCTTAGGATTTAGGGGCTATGGCTACACCTTC. V usage is TRBV11-2 and J usage is TRBJ1-2; weak D call: TRBD1 (5 bases). This CDR3 is built from 14 residues. V lost 1 base, J lost 4 bases, and 10 bases lay in between. Germline V gene lookup returns CDR1 SGHAT and CDR2 FQNNGV.